The 26 T cell receptor beta chains below all came from one sample that was sequenced in a study of T cell changes during pregnancy in multiple sclerosis. The method was immunoSEQ multiplex PCR; TCRdb's version includes in-frame clones alone and lacks a portion of them. The table has some 56,000 clones, 92% seen once. The sequencing here drew on peripheral blood, taken in the third trimester of pregnancy. The source is a female donor in good health, enrolled as a control in a pregnancy study.

The chain combines TRBV4-3 with TRBJ1-1; D is possibly TRBD1 (5 bases). This CDR3 spans 13 amino acids. Germline assignment: CDR1 LGHNA and CDR2 YSLEER. Trimming left V 6 bases short and J 1 base short, with 9 bases between. CDR3 region: CASRARGNTEAFF. Here the CDR3 DNA reads TGCGCCAGCAGGGCAAGGGGGAACACTGAAGCTTTCTTT.

The chain recombines TRBV28 with TRBJ2-5, with 7 bases lining up with TRBD2. CDR3 size: 15 residues. The ends lost 6 bases at V and 1 base at J; junction bases unmatched: 8. Germline CDR1 is MDHEN and CDR2 is SYDVKM. In DNA, the CDR3 is TGTGCCAGCAGATTTTTGGGGGGGTCCCAAGAGACCCAGTACTTC. It codes for CASRFLGGSQETQYF. The full variable domain, with the rest looked up from reference TRBV28 and TRBJ2-5, is DVKVTQSSRYLVKRTGEKVFLECVQDMDHENMFWYRQDPGLGLRLIYFSYDVKMKEKGDIPEGYSVSREKKERFSLILESASTNQTSMYLCASRFLGGSQETQYFGPGTRLLVL.

The gene calls are TRBV19 and TRBJ2-7, with TRBD1 identical over 12 bases. CDR3 length: 14 amino acids. Germline values: CDR1 LNHDA, CDR2 SQIVND (reference sequence). The J segment lost 5 bases and the V segment lost 3 bases, leaving 2 bases of the junction unmatched. In DNA, the CDR3 is TGTGCCAGTAGTATTGGGACAGGGGGCAACGAGCAGTACTTC. It translates to CASSIGTGGNEQYF.

This clone was seen once. V usage is TRBV11-2 and J usage is TRBJ2-7, with 7 bases identical to TRBD1. The V gene's germline CDR1 is SGHAT and CDR2 FQNNGV. CDR3 length equals 15 residues. V shed 4 bases and J 2 bases; nucleotides not matched to a gene: 8. CDR3 protein: CASSSNTGVAYEQYF. The CDR3 bases are TGTGCCAGCAGCTCAAATACAGGGGTGGCCTACGAGCAGTACTTC.

This clone has more than one count but fewer than ten. J is TRBJ1-1 and V is TRBV29-1; maybe TRBD1 (5 bases). Germline CDR1 SQVTM, CDR2 ANQGSEA. Trimming removed 4 bases from V and 0 bases from J, with 9 bases in between. The CDR3 consists of 13 residues. Here the CDR3 reads CSVVRGMNTEAFF. The CDR3 nucleotides are TGCAGCGTTGTAAGGGGTATGAACACTGAAGCTTTCTTT.

The chain carries TRBV4-2 and TRBJ2-7, with 9 bases fitting TRBD2. V lost 0 bases, J lost 2 bases, and 5 bases stayed unmatched. From germline, CDR1 is LGHNA and CDR2 YNFKEQ. This CDR3 has 16 amino acids. The CDR3, as DNA: TGTGCCAGCAGCCAAGATATGACTAGCGGTACCTACGAGCAGTACTTC. Its translation: CASSQDMTSGTYEQYF.

The rearrangement links TRBV27 to TRBJ1-2, with TRBD1 identical over 9 bases. Trimming at V came to 8 bases and at J to 1 base, leaving 5 bases not matched to a gene. The germline V gene has CDR1 MNHEY and CDR2 SMNVEV (reference sequence). There are 14 residues in the CDR3. CDR3 bases: TGTGCCAGCGGGGGGGGACAGGGTAACTATGGCTACACCTTC. It codes for CASGGGQGNYGYTF.

The chain carries TRBV19 and TRBJ1-5, with TRBD1 identical over 7 bases. The CDR3 length is 15 residues. The V gene end was trimmed by 4 bases and the J gene end by 1 base; junction bases not matched to a gene: 4. Germline CDR1 LNHDA, CDR2 SQIVND (reference sequence). CDR3 coding DNA: TGTGCCAGTAGTAGACAGGGACAGAGCAATCAGCCCCAGCATTTT. Translated, it gives CASSRQGQSNQPQHF.

This chain uses TRBV4-3 with TRBJ2-6; 11 positions agree with TRBD1. The V gene end was trimmed by 2 bases and the J gene end by 4 bases; junction bases not matched to a gene: 1. CDR3 size: 16 residues. Germline CDR1 is LGHNA and CDR2 is YSLEER. CDR3 nucleotides: TGCGCCAGCAGCCAAAGGACAGGGGGCGGGGCCAACGTCCTGACTTTC. Translated, it gives CASSQRTGGGANVLTF.

The chain joins TRBV4-1 to TRBJ2-3; 7 bases align to TRBD2. The length of the CDR3 is 15 residues. The junction had 4 bases not matched to a gene; V was cut back by 0 bases and J by 4 bases. Germline V lookup: CDR1 MGHRA, CDR2 YSYEKL. CDR3 nucleotides: TGCGCCAGCAGCCAAGAAGCGGGGCCTGCAGATACGCAGTATTTT. Its protein product is CASSQEAGPADTQYF.

The V and J genes are TRBV29-1 and TRBJ2-3; 8 bases are shared with TRBD2. Unmatched junction bases numbered 5, after V lost 7 bases and J lost 8 bases. Germline V gene sequence: CDR1 SQVTM, CDR2 ANQGSEA. The length of the CDR3 is 11 residues. The CDR3 nucleotides read TGCAGCGCCGGGGGGGAGGCTACGCAGTATTTT. Encoded protein: CSAGGEATQYF.

This clone occurred a few times. The CDR3 DNA follows: TGTGCCAGCTCCCCCTTGGACAGGGATAATTCACCCCTCCACTTT. Translated: CASSPLDRDNSPLHF. The J gene is TRBJ1-6, the V gene TRBV2; 8 positions agree with TRBD1. CDR1 is SNHLY and CDR2 is FYNNEI in the germline V gene. The CDR3 extends over 15 amino acids. The V and J ends lost 8 bases and 5 bases, in that order; junction bases with no gene match: 8.

V and J are TRBV5-1 and TRBJ1-3; 11 bases fit TRBD1. The CDR3 is 18 amino acids. The V gene's germline CDR1 is SGHRS and CDR2 YFSETQ. Trimming took 0 bases from V and 4 from J; bases not matched to a gene: 9. As DNA, the CDR3 is TGCGCCAGCAGCTTGGCCGATGGACAGGGGGCAAGAGGAAACACCATATATTTT. Its protein product is CASSLADGQGARGNTIYF.

V is TRBV7-3 and J is TRBJ2-3; maybe TRBD2 (5 bases). The CDR3 runs to 14 residues. CDR1 and CDR2 from the germline V gene are SGHTA and FQGTGA. Deletions cut 4 bases from V and 11 bases from J, with 19 bases between. The CDR3, as DNA: TGTGCCAGCAGCTCTAGGACTCCGGGGAACGAGCAGTATTTT. This translates into CASSSRTPGNEQYF.

This rearrangement joins TRBV7-3 to TRBJ1-2, with D possibly TRBD1 on 6 matching bases. This CDR3 is built from 14 residues. Germline V gene lookup returns CDR1 SGHTA and CDR2 FQGTGA. Trimming took off 1 base at V and 1 base at J, with 7 bases between the two ends. In nucleotides, the CDR3 is TGTGCCAGCAGCTTAAACAGGGATAACTATGGCTACACCTTC. It encodes CASSLNRDNYGYTF.

A single count supports this clone. The rearrangement links TRBV7-6 to TRBJ1-2, with a weak D call TRBD1 (5 bases). Germline CDR1 reads SGHVS; CDR2 reads FNYEAQ. The CDR3 runs to 14 residues. Trimming stripped 4 bases from V and 3 bases from J, with 12 bases between. CDR3 residues: CASSSRGGDYGYTF. The CDR3 nucleotides are TGTGCCAGCAGCTCCCGGGGCGGGGACTATGGCTACACCTTC.

The chain recombines TRBV27 with TRBJ2-7, with TRBD1 identical over 12 bases. V was pared by 6 bases and J by 6 bases, with 6 bases of the junction left unmatched. The V gene's germline CDR1 is MNHEY and CDR2 SMNVEV (reference sequence). This CDR3 has 14 residues. The CDR3 protein is CASSWGQGASEQYF. In DNA, the CDR3 is TGTGCCAGCAGCTGGGGACAGGGGGCCAGCGAGCAGTACTTC.

The gene calls are TRBV14 and TRBJ2-4; TRBD1 matches 10 bases. V lost 1 base and J lost 2; bases outside the gene matches: 11. CDR3 length equals 19 residues. Looked up from germline, CDR1 is SGHDN and CDR2 is FVKESK. The CDR3 is CASSQAQGLGQGTKNIQYF. The CDR3 DNA sequence: TGTGCCAGCAGCCAAGCCCAAGGATTGGGACAGGGGACCAAAAACATTCAGTACTTC.

With regard to this clone: The junction and the germline gene differ at one end; a read error may be behind it. This chain uses TRBV7-7 with TRBJ2-5, with TRBD1 matching over 7 bases. This CDR3 comprises 15 residues. The germline V gene has CDR1 SSHAT and CDR2 FNYEAQ (reference sequence). CDR3 amino acids: CASSLRAGGQETQYF. CDR3 sequence (DNA): TGTGCTAGCAGCTTAAGGGCAGGGGGACAAGAGACCCAGTACTTC.

The gene calls are TRBV18 and TRBJ2-6, with 9 bases lining up with TRBD1. This CDR3 is built from 17 residues. Germline CDR1 reads KGHSH; CDR2 reads LQKENI. The trim removed 5 bases at V and 0 bases at J, leaving 5 bases unmatched. The CDR3 DNA follows: TGTGCCAGCTCATCGGGACAGGGTAGCTCTGGGGCCAACGTCCTGACTTTC. Its protein is CASSSGQGSSGANVLTF.

The chain links TRBV7-8 to TRBJ1-3; perhaps TRBD1 as D (6 bases). With 2 bases removed from V and 4 bases from J, the gap between germline ends came to 9 bases. The CDR3 extends over 14 amino acids. The V gene's germline CDR1 is SGHVS and CDR2 FQNEAQ. As DNA, the CDR3 is TGTGCCAGCAGCTTACAGGGGATCGGAAACACCATATATTTT. This sequence encodes CASSLQGIGNTIYF.

CDR3 sequence (DNA): TGTGCCAGCAGTGACCGTAGCGGCTACACCTTC. This gives the protein CASSDRSGYTF. V usage is TRBV6-1 and J usage is TRBJ1-2, with no clear D. The V gene lost 3 bases and the J gene lost 8 bases, with 7 bases spanning the gap. Germline CDR1 reads MNHNS; CDR2 reads SASEGT. The CDR3 consists of 11 residues.

The rearrangement links TRBV11-3 to TRBJ2-2; D might be TRBD2 (5 bases). The CDR3 runs to 16 residues. V was shortened by 4 bases and J by 0 bases, with 12 bases between the two germline ends. Germline V CDR1 and CDR2: SGHNT, YENEEA. The CDR3 nucleotides read TGTGCCAGCAGCTACCTTACGGGGTCGAACACCGGGGAGCTGTTTTTT. Amino acid sequence: CASSYLTGSNTGELFF.

The V gene is TRBV11-2, the J gene TRBJ1-1; TRBD1 agrees at 8 bases. Germline V gives CDR1 SGHAT, CDR2 FQNNGV. The V segment lost 5 bases and the J segment 6 bases; nucleotides outside the gene matches: 8. CDR3 size: 14 residues. The CDR3 loop reads CASSNGQGMAEAFF. The CDR3 nucleotides read TGTGCCAGCAGCAACGGACAGGGTATGGCTGAAGCTTTCTTT.

The chain combines TRBV7-9 with TRBJ1-2; D uncertain. The length of the CDR3 is 12 residues. The germline CDR1 and CDR2 sequences are SEHNR and FQNEAQ (reference sequence). Trimming cost V 4 bases and J 8 bases, with 11 bases left between them. CDR3 nucleotides: TGTGCCAGCAGCTCCCCCCTTACAGGCTACACCTTC. Encoded protein: CASSSPLTGYTF.

J is TRBJ2-3 and V is TRBV2; 12 bases line up with TRBD2. Trimming took 6 bases from V and 0 from J; bases not matched to a gene: 13. This CDR3 spans 19 amino acids. Germline V gene sequence: CDR1 SNHLY, CDR2 FYNNEI. In DNA, the CDR3 is TGTGCCAGCAGCGAAAAGAAATGGACTAGCGGGACAAGCACAGATACGCAGTATTTT. Amino acids: CASSEKKWTSGTSTDTQYF. Looking up the rest from reference TRBV2 and TRBJ2-3 gives the full variable domain: EPEVTQTPSHQVTQMGQEVILRCVPISNHLYFYWYRQILGQKVEFLVSFYNNEISEKSEIFDDQFSVERPDGSNFTLKIRSTKLEDSAMYFCASSEKKWTSGTSTDTQYFGPGTRLTVL.